This record concerns one TCR beta chain sequence. Built from TCR beta cDNA, the libraries had unique molecular identifiers in them. TCRdb re-called the PCR reads with MiXCR, one entry per CDR3 protein. The table has 380,000 or so distinct CDR3 sequences, roughly 35% seen once; the top ten hold 10% to 15%. The data originate from a study of post-analysis software for immune sequencing data. Sequenced: blood. The receptor was derived from a girl aged 10 to 17 with multiple sclerosis.

The CDR3 bases are TGCGCCAGCAGCTTGGGGGACAACTCGCCGAACACTGAAGCTTTCTTT. Encoded protein: CASSLGDNSPNTEAFF. The chain uses TRBV5-1 and TRBJ1-1, with D tentatively TRBD1 (6 bases). This CDR3 has 16 amino acids. V was pared by 0 bases and J by 1 base, with 13 bases between. Germline lookup yields CDR1 SGHRS and CDR2 YFSETQ.